A selection of T cell receptor beta chains follows, all from one sample in a study of T cell changes during pregnancy in multiple sclerosis. Sequenced by immunoSEQ multiplex PCR; TCRdb stores in-frame clones only, minus some. The top ten clones hold under 6.5% of a sample with 30,000 to 45,000 clones, 91% of them seen once. The material was CD8+ T cells from peripheral blood mononuclear cells, obtained in the second trimester of pregnancy. The receptors come from a female donor with multiple sclerosis, enrolled in a pregnancy study. Each CDR3 is given with its conserved first and last residue. A D gene is named only where the DNA matches it firmly. Only part of the rows carry a size: once, few, many, or a class if the clone is expanded.

>TRBV4-2|NA|TRBJ2-7|TRBD1
CASSQEGTGVPSSYEQYF
TGTGCCAGCAGCCAGGAAGGGACAGGGGTTCCCAGCTCCTACGAGCAGTACTTC
>TRBV7-9|NA|TRBJ2-2|NA
CASSLPSNLGGHTGELFF
TGTGCCAGCAGCTTACCCTCAAACTTGGGGGGGCACACCGGGGAGCTGTTTTTT
>TRBV21-1|NA|TRBJ2-7|NA
CASSKVNGYRSYEQYF
TGTGCCAGCAGCAAAGTGAACGGGTACCGCTCCTACGAGCAGTACTTC
>TRBV6-1|NA|TRBJ2-1|TRBD2
CASSVPGGSMYNEQFF
TGTGCCAGCAGTGTCCCGGGAGGGTCAATGTACAATGAGCAGTTCTTC
>TRBV27|NA|TRBJ2-5|NA
CASSSLSGDAKETQYF
TGTGCCAGCAGTTCCCTCAGCGGAGATGCTAAAGAGACCCAGTACTTC
>TRBV30|NA|TRBJ1-5|NA
CAWSFDTANQPQHF
TGTGCCTGGAGTTTTGACACCGCTAATCAGCCCCAGCATTTT
>TRBV6-1|NA|TRBJ2-2|TRBD1
CASSAPGTEMNTGELFF
TGTGCCAGCAGTGCGCCCGGGACAGAGATGAACACCGGGGAGCTGTTTTTT
>TRBV19|NA|TRBJ2-1|TRBD2
CAISSGAYNEQFF
TGTGCCATTAGTAGCGGGGCGTACAATGAGCAGTTCTTC
>TRBV27|NA|TRBJ1-2|NA
CASSLGGAYGYTF
TGTGCCAGCAGTTTAGGCGGGGCGTATGGCTACACCTTC
>TRBV10-1|NA|TRBJ2-7|TRBD2
CASAGLAGPYEQYF
TGCGCCAGCGCAGGACTAGCGGGACCCTACGAGCAGTACTTC
>TRBV27|few|TRBJ2-2|TRBD2
CAIRDRASGTGELFF
TGTGCCATCCGGGATCGCGCTAGCGGAACCGGGGAGCTGTTTTTT
>TRBV30|NA|TRBJ1-1|NA
CALDLGEAFF
TGTGCCCTGGACTTAGGTGAAGCTTTCTTT
>TRBV7-6|NA|TRBJ1-4|NA
CASSRRGYREINEKLFF
TGTGCCAGCAGCCGAAGGGGATATCGGGAGATTAATGAAAAACTGTTTTTT
>TRBV19|NA|TRBJ2-7|NA
CASSIKAGHGEQYF
TGTGCCAGTAGTATAAAGGCGGGGCACGGCGAGCAGTACTTC
>TRBV19|NA|TRBJ1-3|NA
CASSIPGSGNTIYF
TGTGCCAGTAGTATTCCCGGCTCTGGAAACACCATATATTTT
>TRBV15|once|TRBJ1-2|NA
CATSRDRHRAGWGYTF
TGTGCCACCAGCAGAGATCGGCACAGGGCGGGCTGGGGCTACACCTTC
>TRBV4-1|NA|TRBJ2-5|TRBD2
CASSQDPGLAGDQYF
TGCGCCAGCAGCCAAGACCCTGGACTAGCGGGGGACCAGTACTTC
>TRBV4-3|NA|TRBJ2-5|TRBD1
CASSQGGSQGGPETQYF
TGCGCCAGCAGCCAAGGAGGATCACAGGGGGGCCCGGAGACCCAGTACTTC
>TRBV6-1|NA|TRBJ2-6|TRBD1
CASSEMGQLSSGANVLTF
TGTGCCAGCAGTGAAATGGGACAGTTATCCTCTGGGGCCAACGTCCTGACTTTC
>TRBV6-4|medium-sized|TRBJ2-3|TRBD2
CASSERGSSSTDTQYF
TGTGCCAGCTCTGAGCGGGGGTCCTCTAGCACAGATACGCAGTATTTT
>TRBV9|NA|TRBJ1-1|NA
CASSVGPEPTEAFF
TGTGCCAGCAGCGTAGGCCCGGAGCCCACTGAAGCTTTCTTT
>TRBV9|NA|TRBJ2-4|NA
CASSPDGPRGNIQYF
TGTGCCAGCAGCCCGGATGGTCCGAGAGGAAACATTCAGTACTTC
>TRBV25-1|NA|TRBJ2-7|NA
CASGPSYEQYF
TGTGCCAGCGGGCCCTCCTACGAGCAGTACTTC
>TRBV19|NA|TRBJ2-7|TRBD1
CASSLRDSSYEQYF
TGTGCCAGTAGTCTCCGGGACAGCTCCTACGAGCAGTACTTC
>TRBV30|NA|TRBJ2-1|NA
CAWSVGGQFEQFF
TGTGCCTGGAGTGTAGGAGGGCAGTTTGAGCAGTTCTTC
>TRBV29-1|NA|TRBJ1-1|NA
CSVGTVTSNEAFF
TGCAGCGTTGGGACAGTGACCTCCAATGAAGCTTTCTTT
>TRBV27|NA|TRBJ2-3|TRBD2
CASSRRAGGGTDTQYF
TGTGCCAGCAGTCGAAGAGCGGGAGGAGGCACAGATACGCAGTATTTT
>TRBV2|NA|TRBJ1-4|NA
CASRGGPNEKLFF
TGTGCCAGCCGGGGGGGGCCTAATGAAAAACTGTTTTTT